Listed below are T cell receptor beta chains from one sample, sequenced in a study of blood T cell repertoires in COVID-19. TCRdb's copy holds only in-frame clones and misses some; the assay was immunoSEQ multiplex PCR. The table includes more than 120,000 clones, more than 80% detected once. The sequencing input was peripheral blood. These receptors all stem from a human donor in a cohort sampled during active COVID-19. Each CDR3 is given without its conserved first and last residue. Each record gives: J gene, V gene, CDR3 protein.

j_gene: TRBJ2-2
v_gene: TRBV6-5
CDR3aa: ASSYYDTTGELF

j_gene: TRBJ2-7
v_gene: TRBV6-1
CDR3aa: ASSDVRLAISEQY

j_gene: TRBJ2-6
v_gene: TRBV28
CDR3aa: ASSFPRVPGANVLT

j_gene: TRBJ1-1
v_gene: TRBV28
CDR3aa: ASGVLNTEAF

j_gene: TRBJ2-2
v_gene: TRBV6-5
CDR3aa: ATRTGSTGELF

j_gene: TRBJ2-3
v_gene: TRBV2
CDR3aa: ASSADRVGDTDTQY

j_gene: TRBJ2-6
v_gene: TRBV28
CDR3aa: ASSFGTLSGANVLT

j_gene: TRBJ2-5
v_gene: TRBV11-1
CDR3aa: ASSFSPGGRETQY

j_gene: TRBJ2-2
v_gene: TRBV5-1
CDR3aa: ASRASGSPGELF

j_gene: TRBJ1-5
v_gene: TRBV5-1
CDR3aa: ASSLDGTGRNQPQH

j_gene: TRBJ1-1
v_gene: TRBV11-1
CDR3aa: ASSLEGGRRKSEAF

j_gene: TRBJ1-2
v_gene: TRBV6-6
CDR3aa: ASSYHDRGLDGYT

j_gene: TRBJ1-1
v_gene: TRBV7-2
CDR3aa: ASSPTGGSEAF

j_gene: TRBJ2-1
v_gene: TRBV5-1
CDR3aa: ASANRGQDNEQF

j_gene: TRBJ1-3
v_gene: TRBV27
CDR3aa: ASRQGLDSGNTIY

j_gene: TRBJ1-1
v_gene: TRBV5-4
CDR3aa: ASSWGDAEAF

j_gene: TRBJ2-5
v_gene: TRBV29-1
CDR3aa: SVDRAGAQY

j_gene: TRBJ1-3
v_gene: TRBV5-1
CDR3aa: ASSLVGVVVGNTIY

j_gene: TRBJ1-2
v_gene: TRBV6-5
CDR3aa: ASYIPGQGAGYT

j_gene: TRBJ2-3
v_gene: TRBV3-1/TRBV3-2
CDR3aa: ASSPRYRGSSDTQY

j_gene: TRBJ1-1
v_gene: TRBV6-5
CDR3aa: ASTTMGGNTEAF

j_gene: TRBJ1-5
v_gene: TRBV6-5
CDR3aa: ASGQGVQSNQPQH

j_gene: TRBJ2-1
v_gene: TRBV14
CDR3aa: ASSRLAEYNEQF

j_gene: TRBJ2-1
v_gene: TRBV7-2
CDR3aa: ASSWGLAGGNEQF

j_gene: TRBJ1-1
v_gene: TRBV6-5
CDR3aa: ASRGQQNTEAF

j_gene: TRBJ2-1
v_gene: TRBV11-2
CDR3aa: ASSFGLAASYNEQF

j_gene: TRBJ2-3
v_gene: TRBV5-1
CDR3aa: ASSFDRESTDTQY

j_gene: TRBJ2-2
v_gene: TRBV29-1
CDR3aa: SDYRGLFTGELF

j_gene: TRBJ2-2
v_gene: TRBV10-3
CDR3aa: AISPGANTGELF

j_gene: TRBJ1-5
v_gene: TRBV5-1
CDR3aa: ASSLGGQGEQPQH

j_gene: TRBJ2-2
v_gene: TRBV3-1/TRBV3-2
CDR3aa: ASSQDSGTSAKF

j_gene: TRBJ2-5
v_gene: TRBV3-1/TRBV3-2
CDR3aa: ASSQALSVYQETQY

j_gene: TRBJ2-1
v_gene: TRBV3-1/TRBV3-2
CDR3aa: ASSQDQKREAPSSYNEQF

j_gene: TRBJ2-3
v_gene: TRBV5-1
CDR3aa: ASSAGQGGTDTQY

j_gene: TRBJ1-2
v_gene: TRBV19
CDR3aa: ASNRDPFGGYT

j_gene: TRBJ1-2
v_gene: TRBV5-4
CDR3aa: ASSLAQGYDYGYT

j_gene: TRBJ2-7
v_gene: TRBV20-1
CDR3aa: SASRGGEQY

j_gene: TRBJ2-1
v_gene: TRBV9
CDR3aa: ASSVVSGTGEQF